Sequencing of this T cell receptor beta chain was carried out in a study of a mutant IDH1 vaccine in newly diagnosed glioma (dated by TCRdb to the early 2020s). For the wider study: Of the approximately 29 treated patients, around 62% were male and approximately 40% were female, and a mean age of approximately 40 years was recorded. Before enrollment, patients had received standard therapy of radiotherapy alone, temozolomide alone, or radiochemotherapy with temozolomide; most received the combination. Peripheral blood samples were drawn at six visits, namely V03 (baseline), V05, V07, V10, V12 and V13. Longitudinal TCRB deep sequencing was done for 25 treated patients, wherever samples were available for exploratory analyses. What the study reported, not specific to this receptor: Availability determined which PBMC samples were chosen for TCRB deep sequencing. Pseudoprogression seemed to be unrelated to changes in the top peripheral T cell clonotypes found by TCRB sequencing. According to the authors, sample limitations meant that analyses of patient blood samples could not be reproduced. Across multiple MHC alleles, vaccine-induced immune responses were seen in roughly 93% of patients.

As encoded in the germline V gene (reference sequence), CDR1 is SEHNR while CDR2 is FQNEAQ. The CDR3, cysteine through phenylalanine, is 12 amino acids long. Kept here is only the CDR3 DNA, which spans 36 bases and is read in frame from base 1. V and J lose 0 bases and 7 bases, and a span of 6 bases separates them. On this clone: No antigen is known for it. Per-base quality was not reported, and no clone a single base away is much larger than it.

Explained via the paper, the time point label denotes: baseline, week 1 (first vaccination visit). Per the publication, the treatment or condition label means: pre-vaccination baseline after standard-of-care therapy. All donors had newly diagnosed IDH1-mutant astrocytomas of WHO grade 3 or 4 that showed loss of nuclear ATRX. The samples were drawn from NOA16, a multicentre, single-arm, open-label phase I trial in Germany that tested a mutant IDH1 peptide vaccine in humans for the first time. Visit V03 blood draws served as the baseline sample for immunogenicity testing. The DNeasy Blood and Tissue Kit was used to extract genomic DNA from EDTA blood for TCRB sequencing. Libraries were built with the immunoSEQ multiplex PCR assay. Rearranged TCR beta chain sequences were amplified with the hsTCRB Kit following the manufacturer's protocol. An Illumina MiSeq was used to sequence the TCRB libraries. On the study's bioinformatics: The proprietary platform of the kit vendor was used for demultiplexing, trimming and gene mapping. TCRdb re-hosts the immuneACCESS table, in-frame sequences only. Its copies lack some clones; in the studies checked, an unresolved V gene accounts for under half of them, and the cause for the rest is not known. The V and J calls and clone size were taken over from that table, and D and trimming were inferred from the DNA. This sample gives about 50,000 clones in total; 80% to 90% of them show up just once. In total, the top ten clones hold 2% to 2.5% of the sample.

In this chain, TRBV7-9 is recombined with TRBJ1-2, with no confidently assigned D gene. The sample was PBMCs, taken from a glioma patient treated with radiotherapy, temozolomide or both. This TCR was recovered from a man aged 40-50 years with glioma. The CDR3 protein is CASSLATAGYTF. The base sequence is TGTGCCAGCAGCTTAGCTACGGCTGGCTACACCTTC.